This is a list of T cell receptor beta chains from one sample in a study of T cells in Graves' hyperthyroidism and ophthalmopathy. TCRdb called the multiplex PCR reads again in MiXCR, with one record for every CDR3 protein. The sample consists of about 410,000 distinct CDR3 sequences, roughly 15% of them appearing once. Sequencing was done on a sample of blood. Source of these receptors: a man between 18 and 35 years old with Graves' ophthalmopathy. Each CDR3 is given with its conserved first and last residue. D genes are given only for firm matches. Expanded clones get a size class; other rows say once, few or many, or leave the size out.

TRBJ1-1 | TRBD1 | TRBV7-3 | many | TGTGCCAGCAGCTTATATCAGCGGGACAGGCGACCAACGCCTGAAGCTTTCTTT | CASSLYQRDRRPTPEAFF
TRBJ1-1 | . | TRBV30 | many | TGTGCCTGGAGTAGACAGGAAAACACTGAAGCTTTCTTT | CAWSRQENTEAFF
TRBJ2-1 | TRBD1 | TRBV9 | few | TGTGCCAGCAGCGCACCGGGACAGGGGTACAATGAGCAGTTCTTC | CASSAPGQGYNEQFF
TRBJ1-1 | . | TRBV19 | . | TGTGCCAGTAGTATAGCCCCCGACACTGAAGCTTTCTTT | CASSIAPDTEAFF
TRBJ2-7 | TRBD1 | TRBV5-1 | many | TGCGCCAGCAGCCTCCCGGACAGGGGGCTCACCTTAGCCTACGAGCAGTACTTC | CASSLPDRGLTLAYEQYF
TRBJ2-1 | TRBD2 | TRBV3-1 | . | TGTGCCAGCAGCCAAGATGCTAGCGGGGATTACAATGAGCAGCTCTTC | CASSQDASGDYNEQLF
TRBJ2-1 | TRBD2 | TRBV10-3 | . | TGTGCCATCAGTGAGTCGTTCAGCGGGGGGGCAGCGGGAGACTCCTACAATGAGCAGTTCTTC | CAISESFSGGAAGDSYNEQFF
TRBJ2-2 | TRBD1 | TRBV5-1 | many | TGCGCCAGCAGCAGGACAGGGGGCTTGTTGACCGGGGAGCTGTTTTTT | CASSRTGGLLTGELFF
TRBJ1-1 | . | TRBV7-9 | many | TGTGCCAGCAGTAGCATACTAGGGAACACTGAAGCTTTCTTT | CASSSILGNTEAFF
TRBJ1-1 | TRBD1 | TRBV27 | many | TGTGCCAGCAGCCACAGGGGGAACACTGAAGCTTTCTTT | CASSHRGNTEAFF
TRBJ1-1 | TRBD1 | TRBV6-1 | many | TGTGCCAGCAGTCACCTACAGGGGGTCGTGAACACTGAAGCTTTCTTT | CASSHLQGVVNTEAFF
TRBJ2-1 | . | TRBV7-6 | . | TGTGCCAGCAGCTTAGTGGCTAGCTCCCAATACAATGAGCAGTTCTTC | CASSLVASSQYNEQFF
TRBJ2-3 | TRBD2 | TRBV3-1 | many | TGTGCCAGCAGCCATGGGAGGGTAGCAGATACGCAGTATTTT | CASSHGRVADTQYF
TRBJ2-7 | . | TRBV18 | many | TGTGCCAGCTCACGCGGGGAAACCTACGAGCAGTACTTC | CASSRGETYEQYF
TRBJ1-1 | . | TRBV19 | . | TGTGCCAGTAGGGGGGGTCAAACTGAAGCTTTCTTT | CASRGGQTEAFF
TRBJ1-2 | . | TRBV5-4 | . | TGTGCCAGCAGCTTGGACGGGGGACCCTATGGCTACACCTTC | CASSLDGGPYGYTF
TRBJ2-1 | TRBD2 | TRBV7-2 | . | TGTGCCAGCAGCTTAGCGCTTTTCGGGGGGGCGAGGTTCTTC | CASSLALFGGARFF
TRBJ2-7 | . | TRBV4-1 | many | TGCGCCAGCAGCCCCACAATTGGGGACTCCGAGCAGTACTTC | CASSPTIGDSEQYF
TRBJ2-7 | . | TRBV5-1 | few | TGCGCCAGCAGCTTGGGGGAGGGGGGCTCCTACGAGCAGTACTTC | CASSLGEGGSYEQYF